Below, 11 T cell receptor beta chains from the same sample are listed, as sequenced in a study of regulatory T cells in long-lasting Graves disease listed by TCRdb under 2021. Library preparation employed multiplex PCR. These reads were obtained on an Illumina HiSeq 4000. iRepertoire HTBI primers and Arm-PCR amplification of CDR3 regions were used to construct TCR beta libraries. Starting from the raw public reads, TCRdb applied fastp trimming at Q25, assembled clones with MiXCR and retained in-frame beta chains. Records with the same CDR3 protein are collapsed into one entry carrying the most frequent genes and DNA. For this sample the table gives 400,000 to 600,000 distinct CDR3 sequences, of which roughly a fifth were detected only once. Of the sample, roughly 6.9% falls within the top ten clones. The time point label corresponds to: persistent/refractory GD, antithyroid drugs over 5 years with positive TRAb. For both TCR sequencing and RNA sequencing, RNA was extracted from PBMCs using TRIzol.

Here the sequenced sample was peripheral blood mononuclear cells (PBMCs), taken when the disease was refractory, from a patient treated with antithyroid drugs. The receptors here all came from a female donor with Graves disease.

V gene TRBV5-6 combines with J gene TRBJ1-5; D is unresolved. Trimming cost V 5 bases and J 7 bases, with 13 bases left between them. The CDR3 is 13 amino acids. Germline V lookup: CDR1 SGHDT, CDR2 YYEEEE. CDR3 sequence: CASSFRDLQPQHF. The DNA of the CDR3 is TGTGCCAGCAGTTTTCGGGATTTGCAGCCCCAGCATTTT. Full variable domain (rest looked up from reference TRBV5-6 and TRBJ1-5): DAGVTQSPTHLIKTRGQQVTLRCSPKSGHDTVSWYQQALGQGPQFIFQYYEEEERQRGNFPDRFSGHQFPNYSSELNVNALLLGDSALYLCASSFRDLQPQHFGDGTRLSIL.

This clonotype was seen only a few times. The chain couples TRBV6-2 or TRBV6-3 to TRBJ2-3; 7 bases are a match to TRBD1. V shed 1 base, J shed 0 bases, and the junction held 7 bases outside the gene matches. CDR1 MNHEY and CDR2 SVGEGT come from the germline V gene. CDR3 length equals 17 residues. The CDR3 DNA is TGTGCCAGCAGTTACTTACTGGACAGGTCAAGCACAGATACGCAGTATTTT. This translates into CASSYLLDRSSTDTQYF.

This chain uses TRBV5-6 with TRBJ1-1; D unclear. This CDR3 region has 13 residues. Germline values: CDR1 SGHDT, CDR2 YYEEEE. The V and J ends lost 2 bases and 6 bases respectively, with 11 bases between them. CDR3 in amino acids: CASSFLGVPEAFF. The CDR3 nucleotides read TGTGCCAGCAGCTTTTTAGGAGTCCCTGAAGCTTTCTTT.

V usage is TRBV11-1 and J usage is TRBJ2-3; a weak D match, TRBD1 (6 bases). The CDR3 has 14 residues. V was pared by 5 bases and J by 3 bases, with 12 bases between. Germline V gene lookup returns CDR1 SGHAT and CDR2 FQDESV (reference sequence). CDR3 protein: CASSPRQETDTQYF. The CDR3 DNA reads as TGTGCCAGCAGCCCGCGACAGGAGACAGATACGCAGTATTTT.

The table lists this clonotype with many counts. The chain uses TRBV12-3 or TRBV12-4 and TRBJ1-2, with TRBD1 as a possible D gene (5 bases). The CDR3 consists of 12 residues. Trimming pared 2 bases from V and 8 bases from J, leaving 9 bases between. In DNA form, the CDR3 reads TGTGCCAGCAGTTTACTGGGGCAAGGCTACACCTTC. Translating gives CASSLLGQGYTF.

This clonotype was detected many times. J is TRBJ1-5 and V is TRBV28; D unresolved. CDR1 is MDHEN, CDR2 SYDVKM, per germline. Trimming took 1 base from V and 6 from J, leaving 10 bases between them. CDR3 size: 14 residues. The CDR3 region is CASSLFGSGQPQHF. For the CDR3, the DNA is TGTGCCAGCAGTTTATTCGGGTCGGGTCAGCCCCAGCATTTT.

V and J are TRBV27 and TRBJ2-1, with D perhaps matching TRBD2 (6 bases). V gave up 6 bases and J gave up 0 bases, with 12 bases separating them. CDR1 and CDR2 (germline): MNHEY, SMNVEV (reference sequence). The CDR3 totals 15 residues. The CDR3 sequence is CASSAGTFSYNEQFF. The CDR3 nucleotides are TGTGCCAGCAGCGCGGGGACTTTCTCCTACAATGAGCAGTTCTTC.

This clonotype was recorded at least ten times. The rearrangement uses TRBV7-3 and TRBJ2-2; no definite D call. Looked up from germline, CDR1 is SGHTA and CDR2 is FQGTGA. This CDR3 comprises 15 residues. Trimming left V 6 bases short and J 2 bases short, with 13 bases between. The CDR3 coding sequence is TGTGCCAGCAGAAACGACGGAGTTAACACCGGGGAGCTGTTTTTT. Its protein product is CASRNDGVNTGELFF. Filled out from reference TRBV7-3 and TRBJ2-2, the complete variable domain reads GAGVSQTPSNKVTEKGKYVELRCDPISGHTALYWYRQSLGQGPEFLIYFQGTGAADDSGLPNDRFFAVRPEGSVSTLKIQRTERGDSAVYLCASRNDGVNTGELFFGEGSRLTVL.

This clonotype was counted only a few times. The CDR3 is CASATLDYGYTF. CDR3 coding DNA: TGTGCCAGCGCTACATTGGACTATGGCTACACCTTC. V is TRBV19 and J is TRBJ1-2; D is uncertain. The CDR3 covers 12 residues. V was shortened by 9 bases and J by 3 bases, with 11 bases between the two germline ends. The germline gives CDR1 LNHDA, CDR2 SQIVND (reference sequence).

This chain connects TRBV5-6 to TRBJ1-4; 12 nucleotides align to TRBD1. Trimming at V came to 6 bases and at J to 10 bases, leaving 31 bases not matched to a gene. Germline V gives CDR1 SGHDT, CDR2 YYEEEE. This CDR3 region has 22 residues. The CDR3 loop is CASTLLGTGGAGGDGLSGKLFF. The CDR3 DNA is TGTGCCAGCACCCTACTAGGGACAGGGGGCGCCGGCGGGGACGGGCTATCCGGAAAACTGTTTTTT.

The table lists this clonotype with a few counts. The J gene is TRBJ2-4, the V gene TRBV6-1; 7 bases align to TRBD1. V was pared by 6 bases and J by 0 bases, with 20 bases of the junction left unmatched. Looked up from germline, CDR1 is MNHNS and CDR2 is SASEGT. The CDR3 totals 20 residues. CDR3 loop: CASSETALLRTGLAKNIQYF. In DNA, the CDR3 is TGTGCCAGCAGCGAAACCGCGCTACTCCGGACAGGATTAGCCAAAAACATTCAGTACTTC.